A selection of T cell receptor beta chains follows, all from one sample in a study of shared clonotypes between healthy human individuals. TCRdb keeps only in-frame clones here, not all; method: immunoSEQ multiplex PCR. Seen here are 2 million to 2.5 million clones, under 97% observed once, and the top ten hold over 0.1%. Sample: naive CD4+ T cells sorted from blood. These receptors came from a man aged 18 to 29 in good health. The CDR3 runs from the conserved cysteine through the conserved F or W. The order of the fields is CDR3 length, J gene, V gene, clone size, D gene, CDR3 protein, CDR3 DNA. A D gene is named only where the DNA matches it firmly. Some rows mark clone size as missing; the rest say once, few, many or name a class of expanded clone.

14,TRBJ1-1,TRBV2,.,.,CASSHRDSAPEAFF,TGTGCCAGCAGTCACAGGGACTCTGCGCCTGAAGCTTTCTTT
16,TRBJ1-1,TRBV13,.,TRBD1,CASSPNRGVVNTEAFF,TGTGCCAGCAGCCCGAACAGGGGGGTCGTGAACACTGAAGCTTTCTTT
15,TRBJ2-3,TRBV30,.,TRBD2,CASLRGGLGTDTQYF,TGTGCCAGCCTCCGCGGGGGGCTAGGCACAGATACGCAGTATTTT
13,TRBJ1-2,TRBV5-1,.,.,CASSVEGNYGYTF,TGCGCCAGCAGCGTAGAGGGAAACTATGGCTACACCTTC
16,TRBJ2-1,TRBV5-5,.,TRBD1,CASSPDRGNSYNEQFF,TGTGCCAGCAGTCCCGACAGGGGAAATTCTTACAATGAGCAGTTCTTC
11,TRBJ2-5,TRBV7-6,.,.,CASSLLETQYF,TGTGCCAGCAGCTTACTCGAGACCCAGTACTTC
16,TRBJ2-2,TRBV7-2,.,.,CASSPRRALTTGELFF,TGTGCCAGCAGCCCTCGGCGGGCCTTAACTACCGGGGAGCTGTTTTTT
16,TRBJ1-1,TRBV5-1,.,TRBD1,CASSLDPGGLDTEAFF,TGCGCCAGCAGCTTGGACCCAGGGGGGTTGGACACTGAAGCTTTCTTT
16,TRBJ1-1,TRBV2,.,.,CASSEGMQALNTEAFF,TGTGCCAGCAGTGAAGGAATGCAGGCGCTGAACACTGAAGCTTTCTTT
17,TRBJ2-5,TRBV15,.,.,CATSRDVFWGSGETQYF,TGTGCCACCAGCAGAGATGTGTTTTGGGGGAGTGGTGAGACCCAGTACTTC
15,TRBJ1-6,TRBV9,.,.,CASSARSSYNSPLHF,TGTGCCAGCAGCGCCAGGAGCTCCTATAATTCACCCCTCCACTTT
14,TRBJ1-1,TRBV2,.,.,CASSFAEGGTEAFF,TGTGCCAGCAGTTTCGCTGAAGGGGGCACTGAAGCTTTCTTT
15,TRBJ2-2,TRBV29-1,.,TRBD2,CSVDYREGGTGELFF,TGCAGCGTTGACTATCGGGAGGGCGGCACCGGGGAGCTGTTTTTT
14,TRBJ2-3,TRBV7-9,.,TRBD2,CASSFGGGGDTQYF,TGTGCCAGCAGCTTCGGCGGGGGTGGAGATACGCAGTATTTT
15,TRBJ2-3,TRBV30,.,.,CAWSVWAGSTDTQYF,TGTGCCTGGAGTGTCTGGGCGGGGAGCACAGATACGCAGTATTTT
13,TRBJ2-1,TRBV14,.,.,CASSQPDRNEQFF,TGTGCCAGCAGCCAACCCGACAGGAATGAGCAGTTCTTC
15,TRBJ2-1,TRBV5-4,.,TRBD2,CASSRGLDGLYEQFF,TGTGCCAGCAGTCGGGGACTAGACGGTTTATATGAGCAGTTCTTC
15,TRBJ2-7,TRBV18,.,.,CASSPPTKEAYEQYF,TGTGCCAGCTCACCGCCCACCAAAGAGGCCTACGAGCAGTACTTC
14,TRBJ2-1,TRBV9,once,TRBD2,CASSISGAWNEQFF,TGTGCCAGCAGCATTAGCGGGGCATGGAATGAGCAGTTCTTC
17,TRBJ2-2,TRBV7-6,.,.,CASSLYGGSTNTGELFF,TGTGCCAGCAGCTTATATGGTGGATCTACGAACACCGGGGAGCTGTTTTTT